Listed below are T cell receptor beta chains from one sample, sequenced in a study of blood T cells in healthy people across ages. TCRdb re-called the 5' RACE reads through MiXCR, storing one row per CDR3 protein. The sample includes 380,000 or so distinct CDR3 sequences, 50% to 60% of them seen just once. The specimen sequenced was blood. The receptors here all came from a man in his sixties in good health. Both conserved end residues are part of each CDR3. The order of the fields is clone size, J gene, V gene, CDR3 protein. Clone size is given for some rows only: seen once, a few or many times, or a class if the clone is expanded.

abundance: .; j_gene: TRBJ2-1; v_gene: TRBV2; CDR3aa: CASSPTSGRASFNEQFF
abundance: .; j_gene: .; v_gene: TRBV6-6; CDR3aa: CASRLTVGEQYF
abundance: .; j_gene: TRBJ2-5; v_gene: TRBV15; CDR3aa: CATSREGASLEQYF
abundance: .; j_gene: TRBJ2-1; v_gene: TRBV19; CDR3aa: CASGQYNEQFF
abundance: .; j_gene: TRBJ2-2; v_gene: TRBV15; CDR3aa: CATSSGDRGKTGELFF
abundance: .; j_gene: TRBJ2-3; v_gene: TRBV12-3/TRBV12-4; CDR3aa: CASKAPGTNRQYF
abundance: .; j_gene: TRBJ2-3; v_gene: TRBV7-9; CDR3aa: CASSSLTDRTDTQYF
abundance: .; j_gene: TRBJ2-3; v_gene: TRBV30; CDR3aa: CAWRMGVTTDTQYF
abundance: few; j_gene: TRBJ2-2; v_gene: TRBV12-3/TRBV12-4; CDR3aa: CASSPPLTGELFF
abundance: .; j_gene: .; v_gene: TRBV27; CDR3aa: CASSYGTGRHEQYF
abundance: .; j_gene: TRBJ2-6; v_gene: TRBV2; CDR3aa: CASSLQRGGPPGANVLTF
abundance: .; j_gene: TRBJ2-5; v_gene: TRBV7-2; CDR3aa: CASSLGLRGETQYF
abundance: .; j_gene: TRBJ1-2; v_gene: TRBV28; CDR3aa: CATSKPQGRYDYTF
abundance: few; j_gene: TRBJ2-7; v_gene: TRBV6-6; CDR3aa: CASDTSGGSYEQYF
abundance: .; j_gene: TRBJ2-4; v_gene: TRBV2; CDR3aa: CASSEVGGGASIQYF
abundance: .; j_gene: TRBJ2-3; v_gene: TRBV6-5; CDR3aa: CASSYLTSGGVDTQYF
abundance: once; j_gene: .; v_gene: TRBV7-9; CDR3aa: CASSLSAGFYEQYF
abundance: .; j_gene: TRBJ2-3; v_gene: TRBV7-9; CDR3aa: CASSPGAATDTQYF
abundance: .; j_gene: TRBJ2-5; v_gene: TRBV4-3; CDR3aa: CASSQDRVRGEGEQYF
abundance: many; j_gene: TRBJ2-7; v_gene: TRBV5-6; CDR3aa: CASSLRRALKIYEQYF
abundance: few; j_gene: TRBJ2-1; v_gene: TRBV19; CDR3aa: CASRFGGSYNEQFF
abundance: few; j_gene: TRBJ2-4; v_gene: TRBV28; CDR3aa: CASSFPTPWTSGSLKNIQYF
abundance: .; j_gene: TRBJ2-7; v_gene: TRBV3-1; CDR3aa: CASSQATSPYEQYF
abundance: .; j_gene: TRBJ2-5; v_gene: TRBV5-1; CDR3aa: CASSRGGPQGTQYF
abundance: .; j_gene: TRBJ1-1; v_gene: TRBV28; CDR3aa: CASSLTGQYEAFF
abundance: once; j_gene: TRBJ2-5; v_gene: TRBV7-2; CDR3aa: CASSFSPPAEQYF
abundance: .; j_gene: TRBJ2-7; v_gene: TRBV10-3; CDR3aa: CAISPGTADSYEQYF
abundance: .; j_gene: TRBJ2-3; v_gene: TRBV7-2; CDR3aa: CASSLGEPDTQYF
abundance: few; j_gene: TRBJ1-4; v_gene: TRBV7-9; CDR3aa: CASSLAGQEPKLFF
abundance: few; j_gene: TRBJ2-5; v_gene: TRBV15; CDR3aa: CATSRDRTGFLNEQYF
abundance: .; j_gene: TRBJ2-1; v_gene: TRBV27; CDR3aa: CASSTNRGFTYNEQFF
abundance: .; j_gene: TRBJ2-1; v_gene: TRBV18; CDR3aa: CASSPDRVRQFF
abundance: .; j_gene: TRBJ1-2; v_gene: TRBV20-1; CDR3aa: CSGTTGGHGYTF
abundance: .; j_gene: .; v_gene: TRBV20-1; CDR3aa: CSATRDREDEQYF
abundance: .; j_gene: TRBJ2-1; v_gene: TRBV15; CDR3aa: CATSSAPGPATYNEQFF
abundance: once; j_gene: TRBJ2-1; v_gene: TRBV20-1; CDR3aa: CSLTGDNEQFF
abundance: .; j_gene: TRBJ2-3; v_gene: TRBV7-2; CDR3aa: CAGSRQTSDTQYF
abundance: once; j_gene: TRBJ1-3; v_gene: TRBV29-1; CDR3aa: CSVIQRGAASGNTIYF
abundance: .; j_gene: .; v_gene: TRBV29-1; CDR3aa: CSVDGTSGRETQYF
abundance: .; j_gene: .; v_gene: TRBV3-1; CDR3aa: CASTDRVGEQYF
abundance: .; j_gene: TRBJ2-3; v_gene: TRBV29-1; CDR3aa: CSSQAADTQYF
abundance: few; j_gene: TRBJ1-2; v_gene: TRBV29-1; CDR3aa: CSAVGGRDVEGYTF
abundance: .; j_gene: TRBJ2-3; v_gene: TRBV6-5; CDR3aa: CASSASGGTQYF
abundance: .; j_gene: TRBJ2-4; v_gene: TRBV12-3/TRBV12-4; CDR3aa: CASTGREGDIQYF
abundance: few; j_gene: TRBJ2-6; v_gene: TRBV4-1; CDR3aa: CASSPRGAIGTGPSGANVLTF
abundance: few; j_gene: TRBJ2-3; v_gene: TRBV10-3; CDR3aa: CALGHGGTDTQYF
abundance: many; j_gene: TRBJ2-6; v_gene: TRBV4-3; CDR3aa: CASSQELAGAISGANVLTF
abundance: .; j_gene: TRBJ1-2; v_gene: TRBV12-3/TRBV12-4; CDR3aa: CASSPTGSGYTF
abundance: .; j_gene: TRBJ2-3; v_gene: TRBV20-1; CDR3aa: CSAAGLDTQYF
abundance: once; j_gene: TRBJ1-3; v_gene: TRBV11-1; CDR3aa: CASSRDILNTIYF
abundance: .; j_gene: TRBJ2-3; v_gene: TRBV4-1; CDR3aa: CASSQEDYTDTQYF
abundance: .; j_gene: TRBJ2-5; v_gene: TRBV6-2/TRBV6-3; CDR3aa: CASSSRSQETQYF
abundance: few; j_gene: TRBJ2-7; v_gene: TRBV7-2; CDR3aa: CASSPDSFAMEQYF
abundance: .; j_gene: .; v_gene: TRBV11-2; CDR3aa: CASRGTDPYEQYF
abundance: .; j_gene: TRBJ2-1; v_gene: TRBV6-5; CDR3aa: CASRLSGGGSYNEQFF
abundance: few; j_gene: TRBJ2-3; v_gene: TRBV20-1; CDR3aa: CSARDPPRLAGMPTDTQYF
abundance: .; j_gene: TRBJ1-2; v_gene: TRBV5-1; CDR3aa: CASSLGLVVSGGYTF